This is a list of T cell receptor beta chains from one sample in a study of CD8+CD57+ T cells in acquired aplastic anemia. One entry per CDR3 protein results from TCRdb running MiXCR on the reads. The table has some 200,000 distinct CDR3 sequences, over 60% seen once. The sequenced sample was sorted CD4+, CD8+, or CD8+CD57+ T cells (not recorded which) from PBMCs. Receptors were obtained from a human donor in good health. Both conserved end residues are part of each CDR3. Fields, in order: clone size, D gene, V gene, J gene, CDR3 DNA, CDR3 protein. A D gene is named only where the DNA matches it firmly. Size is omitted from some rows. Given values are once, few, many or a class for expanded clones.

clone_size: NA; d_call: NA; v_call: TRBV7-3; j_call: TRBJ2-2; cdr3_nt: TGTGCCACGTCCGGGCCCGCCGGGGAGCTGTTTTTT; cdr3_aa: CATSGPAGELFF
clone_size: NA; d_call: NA; v_call: TRBV10-1; j_call: TRBJ1-5; cdr3_nt: TGCGCCAGCAGTGCAGGGGTAAGCAATCAGCCCCAGCATTTT; cdr3_aa: CASSAGVSNQPQHF
clone_size: many; d_call: NA; v_call: TRBV6-2/TRBV6-3; j_call: TRBJ1-1; cdr3_nt: TGTGCCAGCATTCCCGCCGGGACGAACACTGAAGCTTTCTTT; cdr3_aa: CASIPAGTNTEAFF
clone_size: NA; d_call: NA; v_call: TRBV6-1; j_call: TRBJ2-7; cdr3_nt: TGTGCCACGAGGGCAGGGTACGAGCAGTACTTC; cdr3_aa: CATRAGYEQYF
clone_size: NA; d_call: NA; v_call: TRBV3-1; j_call: TRBJ2-7; cdr3_nt: TGTGCCAGCAGCCGCAAACCGGACAGCTCCTACGAGCAGTACTTC; cdr3_aa: CASSRKPDSSYEQYF
clone_size: many; d_call: NA; v_call: TRBV5-1; j_call: TRBJ2-1; cdr3_nt: TGCGCCAGCAGCCCTACCGGCGATGAGCAGTTCTTC; cdr3_aa: CASSPTGDEQFF
clone_size: NA; d_call: NA; v_call: TRBV29-1; j_call: TRBJ2-7; cdr3_nt: TGCAGCGCAAAGACAGAATCCTACGAGCAGTACTTC; cdr3_aa: CSAKTESYEQYF
clone_size: NA; d_call: NA; v_call: TRBV7-3; j_call: TRBJ2-1; cdr3_nt: TGTGCCAGCAGCTTTTTGCCGAACAATGAGCAGTTCTTC; cdr3_aa: CASSFLPNNEQFF
clone_size: few; d_call: NA; v_call: TRBV7-3; j_call: TRBJ1-3; cdr3_nt: TGTGCCAGCAGCTTAGCTGTATCGGGAAACACCATATATTTT; cdr3_aa: CASSLAVSGNTIYF
clone_size: NA; d_call: NA; v_call: TRBV7-3; j_call: TRBJ1-5; cdr3_nt: TGTGACAGCAGTGCCCCCTGGACTGTAAATAGCAATCAGCCCCAGCATTTT; cdr3_aa: CDSSAPWTVNSNQPQHF